This TCR beta chain was documented in a study of PD-1 blockade in classical Hodgkin lymphoma (dated by TCRdb to about 2020). Study-wide context: Nivolumab dosing was 3 mg/kg intravenously every 2 weeks, continuing until either disease progression or unacceptable toxicity. To define a peripheral blood immune signature of response to PD-1 blockade in classical Hodgkin lymphoma, the study combined TCR beta sequencing with CyTOF. Here is what the overall study found, with its caveats: CD4+ but not CD8+ TCR diversity rose significantly by C4D1 (p=0.0027 vs p=0.16), most apparent in complete responders (p=0.02). Only a single clinical trial cohort was studied, and what caused the repertoire differences, possibly disease activity or prior therapy, remained undefined. Baseline TCR diversity was reported as lower in newly diagnosed patients than in healthy donors, and lower still in relapsed/refractory patients. Lower diversity was seen in patients whose nivolumab began less than 1 year after ASCT, and these patients were left out of later analyses so that immune reconstitution would not confound the results. Baseline diversity similar to that of newly diagnosed patients was observed in trial patients achieving complete response, whereas significantly lower diversity was observed in partial responders and progressors.

A remark on this clone: Its antigen target is currently unknown. Nothing much larger sits one base from this clone, and base qualities are not available.

Genomic DNA was extracted with the Qiagen DNeasy kit from unsorted PBMCs and from negatively selected CD4+ and CD8+ fractions. Amplification of TCR beta CDR3 regions was done by immunoSEQ multiplex PCR with primers that anneal to V and J segments. A synthetic immune receptor repertoire was used to minimize amplification bias, and any remaining bias was removed computationally after sequencing. In the source study's methods: Custom Python scripts were used to quantify repertoire diversity as the Shannon entropy index. Unsorted, CD4+ and CD8+ repertoires were examined separately, except in combined analyses, for which CD4+ and CD8+ sequences were merged in silico. Clonal expansion was defined as at least a 2-fold frequency increase after treatment relative to C1D1, with a pseudocount of 0.5 for undetected baseline clones. Singleton clones were defined as clones with 0 or 1 copy at C1D1, and non-singleton clones were defined as clones with 2 or more copies. By matching protein sequences in sorted samples from the same patient, clones expanded in unsorted samples were annotated as CD4+, CD8+ or unknown. Wilcoxon tests were applied to paired samples to test diversity changes from C1D1 to C4D1. The source is immuneACCESS, and TCRdb retained only in-frame sequences with V and J called. Part of the clones is not carried over; for the studies checked, unresolved V genes explain less than half of this, and the remainder is unexplained. Clone size and V and J calls were adopted from that table, with D and trimming inferred from the DNA. This sample holds over 85,000 clones; about nine tenths were observed only once. Approximately 2.9% of the sample goes to the ten largest clones.

Taken with the paper, the label for time point translates to: cycle 4 day 1 (C4D1), after 6 weeks of nivolumab. Relapse after autologous stem cell transplantation had occurred in all trial patients, and cohorts A, B and C were distinguished by prior brentuximab vedotin exposure. The trial cohort comprised some 60 patients with relapsed/refractory classical Hodgkin lymphoma whose best overall responses were complete response, partial response or progressive disease. Trial patients were treated with single-agent nivolumab in the multi-cohort phase II CheckMate 205 trial. Best overall response was determined by an independent review committee according to the 2007 International Working Group response criteria. Trial PBMCs were collected just before the start of nivolumab (C1D1) and during therapy at cycle 2 day 1 and cycle 4 day 1. Peripheral blood was collected in 8 mL Vacutainer Cell Preparation Tubes, from which PBMCs were isolated by centrifugation and then cryopreserved.

Looking up the germline V gene yields CDR1 MDHEN and CDR2 SYDVKM. Reading from cysteine to phenylalanine, the CDR3 counts 13 amino acids. Only the CDR3 DNA stays, 39 bases, in frame from base 1. V gives up 4 bases and J gives up 4 bases, and the segment between their germline ends measures 10 bases. Sequenced material: peripheral blood mononuclear cells (PBMCs), taken before the fourth cycle of nivolumab. Recombination joined TRBV28 with TRBJ1-2; D gene: possibly TRBD1, on 6 matching bases. This TCR was sampled from a human donor with classical Hodgkin lymphoma. The CDR3 sequence is CASSSGTTYGYTF. The nucleotide sequence is given as TGTGCCAGCAGTTCCGGGACAACCTATGGCTACACCTTC.